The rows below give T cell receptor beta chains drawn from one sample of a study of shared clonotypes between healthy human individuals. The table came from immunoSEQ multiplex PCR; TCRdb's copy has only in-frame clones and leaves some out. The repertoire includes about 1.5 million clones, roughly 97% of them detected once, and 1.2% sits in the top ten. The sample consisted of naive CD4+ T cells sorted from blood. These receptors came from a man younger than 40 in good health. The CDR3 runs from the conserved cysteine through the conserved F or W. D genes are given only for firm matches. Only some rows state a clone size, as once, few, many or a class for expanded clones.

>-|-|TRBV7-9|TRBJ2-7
CASSLDRTTYEQYF
TGTGCCAGCAGCTTAGATAGGACAACCTACGAGCAGTACTTC
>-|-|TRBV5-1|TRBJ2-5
CASSLETGYPETQYF
TGCGCCAGCAGCTTGGAAACAGGGTATCCCGAGACCCAGTACTTC
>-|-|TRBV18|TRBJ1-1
CASSPIGAGEWNTEAFF
TGTGCCAGCTCACCAATTGGGGCAGGGGAATGGAACACTGAAGCTTTCTTT
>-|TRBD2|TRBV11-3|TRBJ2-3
CASSFDSGSIKDTQYF
TGTGCCAGCAGCTTCGATAGCGGGAGTATAAAAGATACGCAGTATTTT
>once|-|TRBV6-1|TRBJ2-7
CASSAGPIYEQYF
TGTGCCAGCAGTGCGGGCCCCATTTACGAGCAGTACTTC
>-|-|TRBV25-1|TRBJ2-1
CASSDGQGNNEQFF
TGTGCCAGCAGTGATGGCCAGGGGAACAATGAGCAGTTCTTC
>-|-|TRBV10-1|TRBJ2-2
CASSLGVRSGELFF
TGCGCCAGCAGCCTCGGGGTGCGTTCCGGGGAGCTGTTTTTT
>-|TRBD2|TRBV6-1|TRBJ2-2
CASSEASGSTGELFF
TGTGCCAGCAGTGAGGCTAGCGGAAGCACCGGGGAGCTGTTTTTT
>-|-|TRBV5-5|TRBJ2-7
CASSRTGTGLPYEQYF
TGTGCCAGCAGCAGGACCGGGACTGGTCTACCCTACGAGCAGTACTTC
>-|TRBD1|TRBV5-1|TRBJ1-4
CASSEQGRPNEKLFF
TGCGCCAGCAGCGAACAGGGGCGGCCTAATGAAAAACTGTTTTTT
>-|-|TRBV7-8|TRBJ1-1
CATLPGSRWEDTEAFF
TGTGCCACCCTTCCCGGGTCGCGCTGGGAAGACACTGAAGCTTTCTTT
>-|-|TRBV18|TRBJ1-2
CASSPIVIDGYTF
TGTGCCAGCTCACCTATAGTTATCGATGGCTACACCTTC
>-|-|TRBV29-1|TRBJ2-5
CSVLLDFLRETQYF
TGCAGCGTTTTATTGGACTTTTTACGAGAGACCCAGTACTTC
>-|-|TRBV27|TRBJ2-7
CASRRPGIGSGSYEQYF
TGTGCCAGCAGACGACCCGGGATCGGGAGCGGGTCCTACGAGCAGTACTTC
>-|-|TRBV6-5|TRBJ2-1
CASSYSKGVNEQFF
TGTGCCAGCAGTTACTCGAAAGGGGTCAATGAGCAGTTCTTC
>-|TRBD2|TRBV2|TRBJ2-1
CASILDGASGYNEQFF
TGTGCCAGCATTCTTGACGGGGCTAGCGGCTACAATGAGCAGTTCTTC
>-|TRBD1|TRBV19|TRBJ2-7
CASRVQGTLIYEQYF
TGTGCCAGTAGAGTACAGGGGACGCTCATCTACGAGCAGTACTTC
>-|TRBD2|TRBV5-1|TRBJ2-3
CASSISGRGADTQYF
TGCGCCAGCAGCATAAGCGGGAGAGGGGCAGATACGCAGTATTTT
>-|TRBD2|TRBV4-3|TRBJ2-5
CASSQDYGRETQYF
TGCGCCAGCAGCCAAGATTACGGGAGGGAGACCCAGTACTTC
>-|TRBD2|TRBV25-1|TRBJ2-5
CASSTGRVSGSFETQYF
TGTGCCAGCAGTACCGGAAGGGTTAGCGGGAGCTTCGAGACCCAGTACTTC
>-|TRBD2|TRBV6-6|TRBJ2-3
CASSYDLAGGIDTQYF
TGTGCCAGCAGTTACGACCTGGCGGGAGGGATAGATACGCAGTATTTT
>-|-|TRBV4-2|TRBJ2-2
CASSQGPEGSGELFF
TGTGCCAGCAGCCAAGGTCCTGAAGGCAGCGGGGAGCTGTTTTTT
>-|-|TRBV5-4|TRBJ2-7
CASSHATGTYDYEQYF
TGTGCCAGCAGCCACGCCACCGGGACTTACGACTACGAGCAGTACTTC
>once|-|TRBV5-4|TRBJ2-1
CASSFSDALGNEQFF
TGTGCCAGCAGCTTTTCGGACGCCCTGGGGAATGAGCAGTTCTTC
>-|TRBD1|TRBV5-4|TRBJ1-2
CASGRTGGFSEYGYTF
TGTGCCAGCGGGCGGACAGGGGGCTTTTCAGAATATGGCTACACCTTC
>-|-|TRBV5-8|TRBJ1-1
CASSQGWAEAFF
TGTGCCAGCAGCCAGGGGTGGGCTGAAGCTTTCTTT
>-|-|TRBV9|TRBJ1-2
CASSASPRGDGYTF
TGTGCCAGCAGCGCCTCGCCGAGGGGGGATGGCTACACCTTC
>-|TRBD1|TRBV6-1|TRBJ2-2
CASRRDRHTGELFF
TGTGCCAGCAGGCGGGACAGGCACACCGGGGAGCTGTTTTTT
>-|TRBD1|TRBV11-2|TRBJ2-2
CASSPGTGGTGELFF
TGTGCCAGCAGCCCAGGGACAGGGGGCACCGGGGAGCTGTTTTTT
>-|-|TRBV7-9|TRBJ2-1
CASSIRRQGAGNEQFF
TGTGCCAGCAGCATACGCAGACAGGGAGCGGGCAATGAGCAGTTCTTC
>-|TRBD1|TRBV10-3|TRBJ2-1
CAIRTGRLGTGDNEQFF
TGTGCCATCAGGACCGGTCGTTTGGGGACAGGGGACAATGAGCAGTTCTTC
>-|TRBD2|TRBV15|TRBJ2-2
CATSTYPRGATNTGELFF
TGTGCCACCAGCACTTACCCGCGGGGGGCTACGAACACCGGGGAGCTGTTTTTT
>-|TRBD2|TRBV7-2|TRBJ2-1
CASRRTSAYNEQFF
TGTGCCAGCAGACGGACTAGCGCCTACAATGAGCAGTTCTTC
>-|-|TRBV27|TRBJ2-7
CASSAPGYEQYF
TGTGCCAGCAGCGCACCGGGCTACGAGCAGTACTTC
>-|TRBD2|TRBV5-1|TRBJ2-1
CASSLAPGLDYNEQFF
TGCGCCAGCAGCTTGGCCCCGGGACTAGACTACAATGAGCAGTTCTTC
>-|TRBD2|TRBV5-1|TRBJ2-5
CASSSTGTTQETQYF
TGCGCCAGCAGCTCTACCGGGACTACCCAAGAGACCCAGTACTTC
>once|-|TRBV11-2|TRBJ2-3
CASSLVTGASTDTQYF
TGTGCCAGCAGCTTAGTTACGGGGGCTAGCACAGATACGCAGTATTTT
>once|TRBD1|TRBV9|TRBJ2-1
CASSVAGQGAEQFF
TGTGCCAGCAGCGTAGCAGGACAGGGAGCTGAGCAGTTCTTC
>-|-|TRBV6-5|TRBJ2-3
CASRQTDTQYF
TGTGCCAGCAGGCAGACAGATACGCAGTATTTT
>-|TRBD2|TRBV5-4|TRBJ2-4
CASSPAGGGPNIQYF
TGTGCCAGCAGCCCGGCGGGGGGAGGGCCGAACATTCAGTACTTC
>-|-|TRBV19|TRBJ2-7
CASSSPSYEQYF
TGTGCCAGTAGCTCACCCTCCTACGAGCAGTACTTC
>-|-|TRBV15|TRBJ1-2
CATSREPRGGYTF
TGTGCCACCAGCAGAGAGCCTCGCGGTGGCTACACCTTC
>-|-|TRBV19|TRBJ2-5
CASNLVGEETQYF
TGTGCCAGTAATTTGGTGGGGGAAGAGACCCAGTACTTC
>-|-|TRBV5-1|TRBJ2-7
CASSWGAEDYEQYF
TGCGCCAGCAGCTGGGGAGCAGAAGACTACGAGCAGTACTTC
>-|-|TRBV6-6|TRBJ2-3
CASSGRETDTQYF
TGTGCCAGCAGTGGGCGGGAAACAGATACGCAGTATTTT
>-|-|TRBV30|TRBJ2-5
CAFQQGFGKTQYF
TGTGCCTTTCAACAGGGATTCGGGAAGACCCAGTACTTC
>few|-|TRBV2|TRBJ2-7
CASSGGYGGEGEQYF
TGTGCCAGCAGTGGAGGTTATGGGGGAGAGGGCGAGCAGTACTTC
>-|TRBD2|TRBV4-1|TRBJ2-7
CASSHYSGISYEQYF
TGCGCCAGCAGCCACTATAGCGGGATCTCCTACGAGCAGTACTTC
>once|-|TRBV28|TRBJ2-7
CASTTGSDSNSYEQYF
TGTGCCAGCACCACAGGGTCGGACAGTAACTCCTACGAGCAGTACTTC
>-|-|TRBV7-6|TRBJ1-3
CASSTLSNTIYF
TGTGCCAGCAGCACCCTGTCTAACACCATATATTTT
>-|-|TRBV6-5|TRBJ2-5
CASSSTGWPRGETQYF
TGTGCCAGCAGTTCTACCGGATGGCCCAGGGGAGAGACCCAGTACTTC
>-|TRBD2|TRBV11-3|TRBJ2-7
CASSTGTSRHEQYF
TGTGCCAGCAGCACTGGGACTAGTCGACACGAGCAGTACTTC
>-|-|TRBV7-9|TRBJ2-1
CASSSRLSSSYNEQFF
TGTGCCAGCAGCTCAAGACTGTCCAGCTCCTACAATGAGCAGTTCTTC
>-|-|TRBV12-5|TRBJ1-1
CASGDRTNTEAFF
TGTGCTAGTGGGGATCGCACGAACACTGAAGCTTTCTTT
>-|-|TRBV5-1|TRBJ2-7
CASSLVPLGEQYF
TGCGCCAGCAGCTTGGTACCCCTTGGAGAGCAGTACTTC
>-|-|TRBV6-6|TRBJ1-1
CASTPTGLRNTEAFF
TGTGCCAGCACCCCTACAGGGTTGAGGAACACTGAAGCTTTCTTT
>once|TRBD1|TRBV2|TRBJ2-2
CASREDRVNTGELFF
TGTGCCAGCAGGGAAGACAGGGTAAACACCGGGGAGCTGTTTTTT